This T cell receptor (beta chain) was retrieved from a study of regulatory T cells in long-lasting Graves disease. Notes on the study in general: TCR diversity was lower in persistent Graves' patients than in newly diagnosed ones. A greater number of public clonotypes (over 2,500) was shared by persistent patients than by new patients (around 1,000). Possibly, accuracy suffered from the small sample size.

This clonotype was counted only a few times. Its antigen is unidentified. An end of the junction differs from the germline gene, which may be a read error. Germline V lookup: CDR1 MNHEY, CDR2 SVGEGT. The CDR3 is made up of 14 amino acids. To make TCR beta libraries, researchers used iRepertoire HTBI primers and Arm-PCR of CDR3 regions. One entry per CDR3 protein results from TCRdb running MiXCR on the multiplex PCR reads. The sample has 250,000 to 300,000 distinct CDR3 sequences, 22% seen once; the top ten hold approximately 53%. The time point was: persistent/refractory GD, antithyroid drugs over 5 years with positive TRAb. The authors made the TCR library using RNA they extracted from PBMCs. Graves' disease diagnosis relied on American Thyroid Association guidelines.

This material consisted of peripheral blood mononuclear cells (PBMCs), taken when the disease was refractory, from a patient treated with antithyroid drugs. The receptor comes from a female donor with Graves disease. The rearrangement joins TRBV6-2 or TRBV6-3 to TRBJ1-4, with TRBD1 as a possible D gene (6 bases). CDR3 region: CASSWGAANEKLLF. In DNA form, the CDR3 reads TGTGCCAGCAGTTGGGGGGCGGCTAATGAAAAACTGCTTTTT.